The present T cell receptor (beta chain) was sequenced within a study of response to subunit inactivated influenza vaccine. TCRdb used MiXCR to reprocess the RT-PCR reads, holding one entry per CDR3 protein. Of approximately 530,000 distinct CDR3 sequences in the sample, roughly 13% were seen once. Germline CDR1 is DFQATT and CDR2 is SNEGSKA (reference sequence). This CDR3 is 13 amino acids long. The V end lost 6 bases, the J end lost 4 bases, and 15 bases lay between the germline ends. The chain links TRBV20-1 to TRBJ1-2; possibly TRBD1 for D (5 bases). Sequencing used PBMCs from blood, obtained 40 to 50 days after vaccination. This clonotype was sampled from a man aged 45-65 years who received an inactivated influenza vaccine. CDR3 loop: CSAKRGPSYGYTF. Here the CDR3 DNA reads TGCAGTGCAAAGAGGGGCCCTAGCTATGGCTACACCTTC.